Following are 30 T cell receptor beta chains from one sample sequenced in a study of blood T cell repertoires in COVID-19. Only in-frame clones appear in the TCRdb table, and some are missing; sequencing was by immunoSEQ multiplex PCR. The sample contains roughly 150,000 clones, around three quarters of which appear only once. The material sequenced was peripheral blood. The receptors here all came from a man aged 55 to 69 with acute or convalescent COVID-19.

V is TRBV9 and J is TRBJ1-4; D might be TRBD1 (5 bases). Trimming shortened V by 0 bases and J by 6 bases, and 15 bases separated the two germline ends. This CDR3 region has 16 residues. Germline CDR1 reads SGDLS; CDR2 reads YYNGEE. This chain's CDR3 is CASSVEDGGLDEKLFF. CDR3 DNA sequence: TGTGCCAGCAGCGTAGAGGACGGGGGGTTGGATGAAAAACTGTTTTTT.

The chain recombines TRBV5-1 with TRBJ2-1, with D possibly matching TRBD2 (6 bases). V was clipped by 5 bases and J by 9 bases, with 15 bases between them. The V gene's germline CDR1 is SGHRS and CDR2 YFSETQ. CDR3 length equals 13 residues. CDR3 protein: CASRATDGGEQFF. DNA of the CDR3: TGCGCCAGCAGGGCGACAGACGGGGGTGAGCAGTTCTTC.

This rearrangement joins TRBV2 to TRBJ2-7; D not certain. From germline, CDR1 is SNHLY and CDR2 FYNNEI. Between the trimmed V and J ends, which lost 3 bases and 12 bases, there was a span of 12 bases. The CDR3 has 11 amino acids. The CDR3 nucleotides read TGTGCCAGCAGTGACGCTCTTTTGCGGTACTTC. Its protein product is CASSDALLRYF.

The V gene is TRBV7-6, the J gene TRBJ2-1; D is perhaps TRBD1 (6 bases). The V gene's germline CDR1 is SGHVS and CDR2 FNYEAQ. The CDR3 spans 14 residues. Between the trimmed V and J ends, which lost 1 base and 4 bases, there was a span of 8 bases. The CDR3 region is CASSLVQGYNEQFF. CDR3 bases: TGTGCCAGCAGCTTAGTACAGGGTTACAATGAGCAGTTCTTC.

The V gene is TRBV13, the J gene TRBJ2-2; 9 bases are a match to TRBD2. The CDR3 loop spans 19 amino acids. Germline lookup yields CDR1 PRHDT and CDR2 FYEKMQ (reference sequence). With 5 bases clipped from V and 6 bases from J, the junction kept 19 bases outside the gene matches. In DNA, the CDR3 is TGTGCCAGCAGCCCAGGATTGGCGGGAGGGCCGCGAAAACCCGGGGAGCTGTTTTTT. Amino acid sequence: CASSPGLAGGPRKPGELFF.

The genes are TRBV11-2 and TRBJ1-3; D ambiguous. Germline assignment: CDR1 SGHAT and CDR2 FQNNGV. The CDR3 contains 15 residues. V was shortened by 0 bases and J by 4 bases, with 10 bases between the two germline ends. For the CDR3, the DNA is TGTGCCAGCAGCTTAGACCCCGGGGAAGGAAACACCATATATTTT. This translates into CASSLDPGEGNTIYF.

The chain carries TRBV18 and TRBJ2-1; 7 nucleotides line up with TRBD2. There are 13 residues in the CDR3. Germline trimming cut 8 bases from V and 9 bases from J; bases unmatched to any gene: 10. Germline values: CDR1 KGHSH, CDR2 LQKENI. Written as DNA, the CDR3 is TGTGCCAGCCTTCTTACCGGGGAGGGTGAGCAGTTCTTC. Its translation: CASLLTGEGEQFF.

V and J are TRBV4-2 and TRBJ2-5, with D possibly matching TRBD2 (5 bases). This CDR3 contains 16 residues. V was clipped by 0 bases and J by 0 bases, with 11 bases between them. In germline, CDR1 is LGHNA, CDR2 YNFKEQ. CDR3 sequence: CASSQDRASHQETQYF. CDR3 nucleotides: TGTGCCAGCAGCCAAGATCGGGCTAGCCACCAAGAGACCCAGTACTTC.

The rearrangement links TRBV5-6 to TRBJ1-2; no reliable D call. Trimming removed 0 bases from V and 1 base from J, with 4 bases in between. The germline V gene encodes CDR1 SGHDT and CDR2 YYEEEE. The CDR3 covers 13 residues. In nucleotides, the CDR3 is TGTGCCAGCAGCTTGGCAGATAACTATGGCTACACCTTC. It yields the protein CASSLADNYGYTF. Supplemented by reference TRBV5-6 and TRBJ1-2, the full variable domain reads DAGVTQSPTHLIKTRGQQVTLRCSPKSGHDTVSWYQQALGQGPQFIFQYYEEEERQRGNFPDRFSGHQFPNYSSELNVNALLLGDSALYLCASSLADNYGYTFGSGTRLTVV.

This clone was detected a few times. The genes are TRBV5-1 and TRBJ2-7; 7 nucleotides match TRBD2. This CDR3 comprises 14 residues. Germline CDR1 and CDR2: SGHRS and YFSETQ. J gave up 3 bases and V 4 bases, and 7 bases lay outside the gene matches. As DNA, the CDR3 is TGCGCCAGCAGCCCCACGACTAGCAGCTACGAGCAGTACTTC. This gives the protein CASSPTTSSYEQYF. Based on the CDR3 plus reference TRBV5-1 and TRBJ2-7, the full variable domain is KAGVTQTPRYLIKTRGQQVTLSCSPISGHRSVSWYQQTPGQGLQFLFEYFSETQRNKGNFPGRFSGRQFSNSRSEMNVSTLELGDSALYLCASSPTTSSYEQYFGPGTRLTVT.

The chain carries TRBV5-6 and TRBJ2-1; 8 bases map to TRBD2. This CDR3 region has 15 residues. V shed 5 bases, J shed 4 bases, and the junction held 8 bases outside the gene matches. Looked up from germline, CDR1 is SGHDT and CDR2 is YYEEEE. This chain's CDR3 is CASRFYSGTYNEQFF. The CDR3 bases are TGTGCCAGCAGGTTTTATAGCGGGACTTACAATGAGCAGTTCTTC.

This clone came up once. The chain joins TRBV28 to TRBJ2-7; D possibly corresponds to TRBD1 (5 bases). Germline V gene sequence: CDR1 MDHEN, CDR2 SYDVKM. This CDR3 region has 14 residues. With 5 bases removed from V and 5 bases from J, the gap between germline ends came to 16 bases. CDR3 nucleotide sequence: TGTGCCAGCAGTCCCCGCGGCAGGGAACACGAGCAGTACTTC. Protein sequence: CASSPRGREHEQYF.

V is TRBV5-1 and J is TRBJ1-4; D is ambiguous. The length of the CDR3 is 14 residues. Trimming shortened V by 3 bases and J by 4 bases, and 10 bases separated the two germline ends. Germline CDR1 SGHRS, CDR2 YFSETQ. CDR3 loop: CASSSGRGNEKLFF. CDR3 DNA sequence: TGCGCCAGCAGCTCCGGCCGCGGTAATGAAAAACTGTTTTTT.

Written as DNA, the CDR3 is TGTGCCTTCCGGCGACAACAGGGGGCTGGTGAGACCCAGTACTTC. Translation gives CAFRRQQGAGETQYF. The chain uses TRBV30 and TRBJ2-5; TRBD1 matches at 9 bases. Germline V lookup: CDR1 GTSNPN, CDR2 SVGIG (reference sequence). The CDR3 consists of 15 residues. V shed 7 bases and J 5 bases; nucleotides not matched to a gene: 14.

The chain is built from TRBV3-1 (or the pseudogene TRBV3-2) and TRBJ2-5; 7 bases align to TRBD2. This CDR3 is built from 16 residues. J gave up 5 bases and V 2 bases, and 11 bases lay outside the gene matches. Germline-derived CDR1 and CDR2 are LGHDT and YNNKEL (reference sequence). The CDR3 DNA is TGTGCCAGCAGCCAACATAAATTCGGGAGGCGGGAGACCCAGTACTTC. Amino acid sequence: CASSQHKFGRRETQYF.

The chain employs TRBV5-3 and TRBJ2-5; the match to TRBD1 covers 9 bases. TRBV5-3 is recorded as an ORF, its role being uncertain. J was trimmed by 2 bases and V by 4 bases; bases with no gene match: 12. This CDR3 region has 17 residues. CDR3 region: CARSPLPGQGKQETQYF. The CDR3, as DNA: TGTGCCAGAAGCCCCCTTCCGGGACAGGGCAAACAAGAGACCCAGTACTTC.

This clone has only one observation. The rearrangement links TRBV11-3 to TRBJ2-3; D is unclear. There are 16 residues in the CDR3. CDR1 and CDR2 from the germline V gene are SGHNT and YENEEA. V was clipped by 4 bases and J by 3 bases, with 17 bases between them. CDR3 in amino acids: CASSSTSTAPTDTQYF. The CDR3 bases are TGTGCCAGCAGCTCTACCTCGACTGCCCCGACAGATACGCAGTATTTT. Looking up the rest from reference TRBV11-3 and TRBJ2-3 gives the full variable domain: EAGVVQSPRYKIIEKKQPVAFWCNPISGHNTLYWYLQNLGQGPELLIRYENEEAVDDSQLPKDRFSAERLKGVDSTLKIQPAELGDSAVYLCASSSTSTAPTDTQYFGPGTRLTVL.

V usage is TRBV19 and J usage is TRBJ1-5, with 7 bases identical to TRBD1. This CDR3 comprises 15 residues. V was pared by 4 bases and J by 9 bases, with 12 bases of the junction left unmatched. Germline lookup yields CDR1 LNHDA and CDR2 SQIVND (reference sequence). In DNA form, the CDR3 reads TGTGCCAGTAGTACGAGTCAGGGGGGTCTATGGCCCCAGCATTTT. This sequence encodes CASSTSQGGLWPQHF.

This chain connects TRBV19 to TRBJ2-5; the match to TRBD2 covers 13 bases. The germline V gene has CDR1 LNHDA and CDR2 SQIVND (reference sequence). The CDR3 covers 15 residues. V lost 6 bases and J lost 5; bases outside the gene matches: 6. DNA of the CDR3: TGTGCCAGTAGCAGGGGACTAGCGGGATTGGAGACCCAGTACTTC. It specifies CASSRGLAGLETQYF.

V usage is TRBV7-3 and J usage is TRBJ2-5; a possible D gene is TRBD2 (5 bases). Trimming left V 0 bases short and J 5 bases short, with 13 bases between. Germline V CDR1 and CDR2: SGHTA, FQGTGA. CDR3 length: 15 residues. The CDR3 loop is CASSLTASPGETQYF. The CDR3 region has the DNA TGTGCCAGCAGCTTAACGGCCAGCCCGGGGGAGACCCAGTACTTC.

V usage is TRBV5-5 and J usage is TRBJ2-1; 7 nucleotides agree with TRBD1. The ends lost 4 bases at V and 0 bases at J; junction bases unmatched: 10. The germline CDR1 and CDR2 sequences are SGHKS and YYEKEE (reference sequence). The CDR3 has 17 residues. In nucleotides, the CDR3 is TGTGCCAGCAGCACGAGACAGGGAAGAGGCTCCTACAATGAGCAGTTCTTC. Protein sequence: CASSTRQGRGSYNEQFF.

This chain links TRBV5-4 with TRBJ1-1; 7 bases agree with TRBD1. The germline gives CDR1 SGHNT, CDR2 YYREEE (reference sequence). Unmatched junction bases numbered 10, after V lost 4 bases and J lost 1 base. The CDR3 has 16 amino acids. This CDR3 reads CASSDIQGWWNTEAFF. CDR3 sequence (DNA): TGTGCCAGCAGCGATATACAGGGGTGGTGGAACACTGAAGCTTTCTTT.

This chain joins TRBV30 and TRBJ1-2; D gene ambiguous. Trimming stripped 5 bases from V and 1 base from J, with 14 bases between. This CDR3 region has 14 residues. The germline V gene has CDR1 GTSNPN and CDR2 SVGIG (reference sequence). CDR3: CAWEKGGGNYGYTF. The CDR3 bases are TGTGCCTGGGAAAAGGGTGGAGGTAACTATGGCTACACCTTC.

The chain uses TRBV7-9 and TRBJ1-1; unclear D gene. V was clipped by 5 bases and J by 6 bases, with 10 bases between them. The length of the CDR3 is 12 residues. Germline V CDR1 and CDR2: SEHNR, FQNEAQ (reference sequence). The CDR3 DNA reads as TGTGCCAGCAGCCCCTCGTTGTCTGAAGCTTTCTTT. It codes for CASSPSLSEAFF.

This clone has just one count. The chain links TRBV11-2 to TRBJ1-6; the D gene is possibly TRBD1 (5 bases). This CDR3 comprises 14 residues. The germline V gene encodes CDR1 SGHAT and CDR2 FQNNGV. Trimming stripped 5 bases from V and 10 bases from J, with 15 bases between. CDR3 sequence reads: CASSPLQGRSPLHF. CDR3 nucleotide sequence: TGTGCCAGCAGCCCCCTCCAGGGAAGATCACCCCTCCACTTT.

The chain couples TRBV19 to TRBJ2-1, with 8 nucleotides matching TRBD1. Losses at the gene ends were 7 bases for V and 10 bases for J; bases not matched to a gene: 3. Per germline, CDR1 LNHDA and CDR2 SQIVND (reference sequence). The CDR3 is 11 amino acids. The CDR3 sequence is CASTGGREQFF. The CDR3 bases are TGTGCCAGTACAGGGGGCAGGGAGCAGTTCTTC.

This clone was observed a single time. The chain couples TRBV10-1 to TRBJ2-1; weak D call: TRBD2 (6 bases). Trimming cost V 2 bases and J 3 bases, with 14 bases left between them. This CDR3 has 16 amino acids. Germline V CDR1 and CDR2: WNHNN, SYGVQD (reference sequence). This chain's CDR3 is CASSEAAGGNYNEQFF. CDR3 in DNA: TGCGCCAGCAGTGAGGCGGCGGGCGGGAACTACAATGAGCAGTTCTTC.

This clone has a single count. This chain connects TRBV18 to TRBJ2-1; tentative D call: TRBD1 (6 bases). The CDR3 contains 13 residues. Deletions cut 4 bases from V and 9 bases from J, with 13 bases between. Germline-derived CDR1 and CDR2 are KGHSH and LQKENI. The CDR3 DNA reads TGTGCCAGCTCACGATCCCAACAGGGTGAGCAGTTCTTC. This gives the protein CASSRSQQGEQFF.

The V call is TRBV4-1, the J call TRBJ1-6; D not resolved. The CDR3 has 14 amino acids. Germline V gives CDR1 MGHRA, CDR2 YSYEKL. Trimming shortened V by 1 base and J by 7 bases, and 8 bases separated the two germline ends. CDR3 sequence: CASSQGPKNSPLHF. The CDR3 bases are TGCGCCAGCAGCCAAGGGCCCAAGAATTCACCCCTCCACTTT.

This clone showed up just a few times. The V and J genes are TRBV11-2 and TRBJ2-7, with 8 bases fitting TRBD2. CDR1 and CDR2 (germline): SGHAT, FQNNGV. V lost 4 bases, J lost 5 bases, and 10 bases stayed unmatched. The CDR3 totals 15 residues. CDR3: CASSSFSGSMNEQYF. CDR3 DNA: TGTGCCAGCAGCTCCTTCAGCGGGAGTATGAACGAGCAGTACTTC.